The 24 T cell receptor beta chains presented below share a single source sample, sequenced in a study of blood T cell repertoires in COVID-19. Profiled with immunoSEQ multiplex PCR; TCRdb holds only in-frame clones, not every one. The sample lists hundreds of thousands of clones; about 87% were seen once. The sequenced sample consisted of peripheral blood. These receptor sequences come from a woman in her 50s with COVID-19, enrolled during active disease.

This chain uses TRBV7-9 with TRBJ2-7, with D perhaps matching TRBD2 (6 bases). The germline gives CDR1 SEHNR, CDR2 FQNEAQ (reference sequence). There are 16 residues in the CDR3. V gave up 5 bases and J gave up 0 bases, with 17 bases separating them. In nucleotides, the CDR3 is TGTGCCAGCAGCGGGCTGGGGCAGGGACTCTCCTACGAGCAGTACTTC. Translation: CASSGLGQGLSYEQYF. The full variable domain, completed using reference TRBV7-9 and TRBJ2-7, is DTGVSQNPRHKITKRGQNVTFRCDPISEHNRLYWYRQTLGQGPEFLTYFQNEAQLEKSRLLSDRFSAERPKGSFSTLEIQRTEQGDSAMYLCASSGLGQGLSYEQYFGPGTRLTVT.

The chain employs TRBV6-5 and TRBJ1-2; D might be TRBD1 (5 bases). The CDR3 runs 15 residues. The germline V and J ends were trimmed by 0 bases and 3 bases, with 11 bases remaining between them. Germline values: CDR1 MNHEY, CDR2 SVGAGI. The CDR3: CASSYSRLRDYGYTF. The CDR3 DNA reads as TGTGCCAGCAGTTACTCGAGGCTCAGGGACTATGGCTACACCTTC.

The gene calls are TRBV27 and TRBJ2-3; no clear D gene. CDR1 and CDR2 from the germline V gene are MNHEY and SMNVEV (reference sequence). The ends were cut back, 2 bases at V and 2 bases at J, with 8 bases in the middle. The CDR3 runs 14 residues. The chain's CDR3 is CASSLAVSTDTQYF. The CDR3 nucleotides are TGTGCCAGCAGTTTAGCGGTATCCACAGATACGCAGTATTTT.

In its sample, this clone was seen once. The gene calls are TRBV11-2 and TRBJ2-2, with D possibly being TRBD2 (6 bases). V lost 5 bases and J lost 1, with 23 bases in between. In germline, CDR1 is SGHAT, CDR2 FQNNGV. This CDR3 spans 19 amino acids. The CDR3, as DNA: TGTGCCAGCAGCCCATATAGGACTAACCCTGGATGGAACACCGGGGAGCTGTTTTTT. Its translation is CASSPYRTNPGWNTGELFF.

The chain employs TRBV4-3 and TRBJ2-1, with a possible D match to TRBD1 (5 bases). V shed 0 bases and J shed 0 bases, with 9 bases lying between them. CDR1 and CDR2 from the germline V gene are LGHNA and YSLEER. The CDR3 totals 16 residues. The CDR3 DNA sequence: TGCGCCAGCAGCCAAGAGGCGACAGACTCCTACAATGAGCAGTTCTTC. Protein sequence: CASSQEATDSYNEQFF.

V gene TRBV7-6 combines with J gene TRBJ1-1; 8 bases align to TRBD1. The CDR3 totals 14 residues. Germline V gives CDR1 SGHVS, CDR2 FNYEAQ. Trimming at V came to 4 bases and at J to 3 bases, leaving 4 bases not matched to a gene. The CDR3, as DNA: TGTGCCAGCAGCTCAGGACAGGGAGACACTGAAGCTTTCTTT. The encoded protein is CASSSGQGDTEAFF.

This rearrangement joins TRBV7-2 to TRBJ2-4; the D gene is possibly TRBD2 (6 bases). V was cut by 2 bases and J by 3 bases, with 8 bases left in between. Looked up from germline, CDR1 is SGHTA and CDR2 is FQGNSA. This CDR3 contains 14 residues. The CDR3 DNA follows: TGTGCCAGCAGCTTATTCGGGGGCAAAAACATTCAGTACTTC. This gives the protein CASSLFGGKNIQYF.

The V call is TRBV7-8, the J call TRBJ1-1, with 11 bases identical to TRBD1. The CDR3 length is 16 residues. J was trimmed by 2 bases and V by 5 bases; bases with no gene match: 7. Germline-derived CDR1 and CDR2 are SGHVS and FQNEAQ. CDR3 DNA sequence: TGTGCCAGCAGCAGGACAGGGGGCGGCTTAAACACTGAAGCTTTCTTT. As protein: CASSRTGGGLNTEAFF.

This chain links TRBV27 with TRBJ2-7; D ambiguous. The CDR3 totals 15 residues. CDR1 and CDR2 from the germline V gene are MNHEY and SMNVEV (reference sequence). The germline V and J ends were trimmed by 0 bases and 0 bases, with 9 bases remaining between them. The CDR3 DNA follows: TGTGCCAGCAGTTTATCGTTTTCAGTCTCCTACGAGCAGTACTTC. Protein sequence: CASSLSFSVSYEQYF.

The rearrangement uses TRBV24-1 and TRBJ1-5, with D possibly matching TRBD1 (6 bases). CDR1 is KGHDR and CDR2 is SFDVKD in the germline V gene. With 7 bases removed from V and 0 bases from J, the gap between germline ends came to 15 bases. This CDR3 spans 16 amino acids. CDR3 DNA: TGTGCCACCAGCAATGGACAGAGTAATAGCAATCAGCCCCAGCATTTT. Its translation: CATSNGQSNSNQPQHF.

V is TRBV4-1 and J is TRBJ2-7; D gene unclear. This CDR3 contains 15 residues. From germline, CDR1 is MGHRA and CDR2 YSYEKL. Between the trimmed V and J ends, which lost 4 bases and 0 bases, there was a span of 13 bases. CDR3 sequence: CASSLQRSRSYEQYF. The CDR3 DNA reads TGCGCCAGCAGCCTTCAAAGGAGTCGCTCCTACGAGCAGTACTTC.

This chain joins TRBV9 and TRBJ2-3, with TRBD1 as a possible D gene (7 bases). V was shortened by 1 base and J by 3 bases, with 12 bases between the two germline ends. Germline lookup yields CDR1 SGDLS and CDR2 YYNGEE. This CDR3 contains 15 residues. Here the CDR3 reads CASSVSEGATDTQYF. In DNA, the CDR3 is TGTGCCAGCAGCGTATCGGAGGGGGCAACAGATACGCAGTATTTT.

The chain couples TRBV7-2 to TRBJ2-1; TRBD2 matches 11 bases. V lost 5 bases and J lost 12; bases outside the gene matches: 24. The CDR3 covers 19 residues. Germline values: CDR1 SGHTA, CDR2 FQGNSA. The CDR3 sequence is CASSPAWSTGLAGGKVQFF. CDR3 DNA: TGTGCCAGCAGCCCAGCCTGGTCGACGGGGCTAGCGGGAGGTAAGGTGCAGTTCTTC.

The chain joins TRBV5-1 to TRBJ2-2, with TRBD2 as a possible D gene (6 bases). V dropped 4 bases and J dropped 7 bases, with 17 bases sitting between them. The CDR3 has 15 residues. CDR1 and CDR2 (germline): SGHRS, YFSETQ. CDR3 sequence (DNA): TGCGCCAGCAGCCGGGTGGTAGCGGAGAGCGGGGAGCTGTTTTTT. It translates to CASSRVVAESGELFF.

The chain links TRBV5-1 to TRBJ2-7; 7 bases map to TRBD2. CDR1 and CDR2 from the germline V gene are SGHRS and YFSETQ. The CDR3 has 12 amino acids. Trimming cost V 1 base and J 6 bases; bases outside gene matches: 1. The CDR3 spells CASSLTGGEQYF. The DNA for the CDR3 is TGCGCCAGCAGCTTGACGGGGGGCGAGCAGTACTTC.

The V call is TRBV6-5, the J call TRBJ2-2; 9 bases fit TRBD2. Looked up from germline, CDR1 is MNHEY and CDR2 is SVGAGI. With 7 bases clipped from V and 3 bases from J, the junction kept 3 bases outside the gene matches. The CDR3 loop spans 14 amino acids. CDR3: CASTRTSDTGELFF. For the CDR3, the DNA is TGTGCCAGCACCCGGACTAGCGACACCGGGGAGCTGTTTTTT.

This sequence joins TRBV4-3 and TRBJ2-7; D is perhaps TRBD2 (6 bases). CDR1 and CDR2 (germline): LGHNA, YSLEER. V shed 5 bases and J shed 2 bases, with 16 bases lying between them. The CDR3 is 15 residues long. CDR3 protein: CASSEAWRGTYEQYF. Here the CDR3 DNA reads TGCGCCAGCAGCGAAGCGTGGAGGGGTACCTACGAGCAGTACTTC.

The chain uses TRBV5-8 and TRBJ1-5; D may be TRBD1 (5 bases). Per the germline V gene, CDR1 is SGHTS and CDR2 is YDEGEE. This CDR3 contains 15 residues. V was shortened by 1 base and J by 1 base, with 9 bases between the two germline ends. The CDR3 coding sequence is TGTGCCAGCAGCTTGAGGGGATCAAGCAATCAGCCCCAGCATTTT. Amino acids: CASSLRGSSNQPQHF.

This clone was recorded a few times. The chain is built from TRBV5-4 and TRBJ1-6, with D tentatively TRBD1 (5 bases). Germline values: CDR1 SGHNT, CDR2 YYREEE (reference sequence). The CDR3 length is 18 residues. The germline V and J ends were trimmed by 2 bases and 9 bases, with 24 bases remaining between them. Here the CDR3 reads CASSFPHPGGRKGSPLHF. In DNA, the CDR3 is TGTGCCAGCAGCTTCCCCCACCCCGGGGGTAGAAAGGGTTCACCCCTCCACTTT.

The rearrangement uses TRBV18 and TRBJ2-7; possible D gene TRBD1, 5 bases. The CDR3 contains 13 residues. V was shortened by 0 bases and J by 4 bases, with 7 bases between the two germline ends. Germline V gene data show CDR1 as KGHSH and CDR2 as LQKENI. CDR3 region: CASSPPSGYEQYF. CDR3 in DNA: TGTGCCAGCTCACCACCGTCAGGGTACGAGCAGTACTTC.

The V gene is TRBV6-5, the J gene TRBJ2-7; TRBD2 is a possible D gene (6 bases). Germline CDR1 reads MNHEY; CDR2 reads SVGAGI. CDR3 length: 13 amino acids. V was shortened by 0 bases and J by 3 bases, with 6 bases between the two germline ends. CDR3 DNA sequence: TGTGCCAGCAGTTACTCGCGGGACTACGAGCAGTACTTC. Encoded protein: CASSYSRDYEQYF.

The chain combines TRBV9 with TRBJ2-2; the match to TRBD2 covers 11 bases. The CDR3 runs 17 residues. V trimming: 4 bases; J trimming: 1 base; junction bases outside the gene matches: 6. Germline CDR1 is SGDLS and CDR2 is YYNGEE. CDR3 region: CASSLTGTSGNTGELFF. CDR3 nucleotides: TGTGCCAGCAGCCTAACCGGGACTAGCGGGAACACCGGGGAGCTGTTTTTT.

This sequence joins TRBV3-1 (or the pseudogene TRBV3-2) and TRBJ2-7, with TRBD2 as a possible D gene (5 bases). CDR3 length equals 14 residues. Trimming pared 4 bases from V and 3 bases from J, leaving 13 bases between. Germline loops: CDR1 LGHDT, CDR2 YNNKEL (reference sequence). The CDR3 DNA is TGTGCCAGCAGCCCCCTAGGAGGCGGCTACGAGCAGTACTTC. Amino acids: CASSPLGGGYEQYF.

This clone was observed a handful of times. The genes are TRBV13 and TRBJ2-5, with TRBD2 matching 9 bases. The CDR3 consists of 17 residues. The germline gives CDR1 PRHDT, CDR2 FYEKMQ (reference sequence). V lost 0 bases and J lost 5; bases outside the gene matches: 10. The DNA for the CDR3 is TGTGCCAGCAGCTTAGGCCTGGTGGCGGGAGGGCCGGAGACCCAGTACTTC. Translating it yields CASSLGLVAGGPETQYF.